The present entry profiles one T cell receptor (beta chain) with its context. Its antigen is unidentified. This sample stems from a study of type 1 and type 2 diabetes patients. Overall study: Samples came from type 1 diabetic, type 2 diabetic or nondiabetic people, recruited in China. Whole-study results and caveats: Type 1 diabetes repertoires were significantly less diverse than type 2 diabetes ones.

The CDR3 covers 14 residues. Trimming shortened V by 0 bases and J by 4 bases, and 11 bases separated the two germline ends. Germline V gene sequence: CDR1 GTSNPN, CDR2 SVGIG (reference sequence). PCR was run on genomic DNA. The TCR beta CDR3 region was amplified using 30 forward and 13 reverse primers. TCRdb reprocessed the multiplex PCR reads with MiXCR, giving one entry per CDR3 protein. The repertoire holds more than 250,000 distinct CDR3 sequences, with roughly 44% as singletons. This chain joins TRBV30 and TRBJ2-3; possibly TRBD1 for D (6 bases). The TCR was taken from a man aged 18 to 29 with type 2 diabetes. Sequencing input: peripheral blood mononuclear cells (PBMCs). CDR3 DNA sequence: TGTGCCTGGAGTGTAACCCGGACAGCAGATACGCAGTATTTT. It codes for CAWSVTRTADTQYF.